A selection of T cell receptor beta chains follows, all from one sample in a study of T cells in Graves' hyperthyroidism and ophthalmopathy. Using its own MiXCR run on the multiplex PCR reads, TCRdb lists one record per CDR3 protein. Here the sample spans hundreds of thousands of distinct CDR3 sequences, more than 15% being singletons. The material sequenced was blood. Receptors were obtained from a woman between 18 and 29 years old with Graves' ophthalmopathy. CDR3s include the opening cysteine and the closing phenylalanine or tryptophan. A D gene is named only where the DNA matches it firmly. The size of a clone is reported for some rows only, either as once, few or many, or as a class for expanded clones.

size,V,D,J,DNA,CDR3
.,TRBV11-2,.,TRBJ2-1,TGTGCCAGCAGCTTAGACGACCCAGCCTACAATGAGCAGTTCTTC,CASSLDDPAYNEQFF
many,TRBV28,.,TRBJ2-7,TGTGCCAGCAGTACTATCGGGGCGCTTTACGAGCAGTACTTC,CASSTIGALYEQYF
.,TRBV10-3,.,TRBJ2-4,TGTGCCATCAGTCCAGCCACCTCGGGCATTCAGTACTTC,CAISPATSGIQYF
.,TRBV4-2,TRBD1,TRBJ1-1,TGTGCCAGCAGCCAAGGGCAGGGGGAGAACACTGAAGCTTTCTTT,CASSQGQGENTEAFF
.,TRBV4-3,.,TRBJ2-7,TGCGCCAGCAGCCCGGGGACGGCCTACTACGAGCAGTACTTC,CASSPGTAYYEQYF
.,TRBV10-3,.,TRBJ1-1,TGTGCCATCAGTGATCGGGGGGGAAGGAACACTGAAGCTTTCTTT,CAISDRGGRNTEAFF
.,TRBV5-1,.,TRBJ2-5,TGCGCCAGCAGCTTGGAATCGGGGGCCCAAGAGACCCAGTACTTC,CASSLESGAQETQYF
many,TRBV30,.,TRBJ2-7,TGTGCCTGGAGTGCTGGACGGACAGCCTACGAGCAGTACTTC,CAWSAGRTAYEQYF
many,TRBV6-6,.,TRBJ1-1,TGTGCCAGCAGTTACTCGAGGGGAGTATATACTGAAGCTTTCTTT,CASSYSRGVYTEAFF
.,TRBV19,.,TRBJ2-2,TGTGCCAGTAGTCAAATCTCGGGGCACGGGGAGCTGTTTTTT,CASSQISGHGELFF
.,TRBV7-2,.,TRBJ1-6,TGTGCCAGCAGCTTAGTATCCGGTTCTAATTCACCCCTCCACTTT,CASSLVSGSNSPLHF
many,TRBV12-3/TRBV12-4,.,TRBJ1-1,TGTGCCAGCAGTCTTGGACATTTTGGGATGAACACTGAAGCTTTCTTT,CASSLGHFGMNTEAFF
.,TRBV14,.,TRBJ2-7,TGTGCCAGCAGCCAAGTAGTAGGGGGATACGAGCAGTACTTC,CASSQVVGGYEQYF
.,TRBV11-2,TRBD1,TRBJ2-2,TGTGCCAGCAGCTTAGCGGGACAGGGTTTCCCCGGGGAGCTGTTTTTT,CASSLAGQGFPGELFF
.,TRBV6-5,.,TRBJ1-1,TGTGCCAGCAGTTCACCGGGACCATCAGCTTTCTTT,CASSSPGPSAFF
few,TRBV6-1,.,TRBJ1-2,TGTGCCAGCAGTGAAGAATTGAGGGGAGCCTATGGCTACACCTTC,CASSEELRGAYGYTF
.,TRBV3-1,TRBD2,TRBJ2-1,TGTGCCAGCAGCCCGGGGGGAGGCCCCAATGAGCAGTTCTTC,CASSPGGGPNEQFF
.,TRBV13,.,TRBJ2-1,TGTGCCAGCAGCTTTCGATATGAGCAGTTCTTC,CASSFRYEQFF
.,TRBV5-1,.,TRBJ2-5,TGCGCCAGCAGCTCCCCTCGAGTAGCGACGTACCAAGAGACCCAGTACTTC,CASSSPRVATYQETQYF
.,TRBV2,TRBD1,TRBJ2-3,TGTGCCAGCAGTGCACTGACAGGGCGGCTAAGCACAGATACGCAGTATTTT,CASSALTGRLSTDTQYF
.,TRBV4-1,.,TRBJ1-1,TGCGCCAGCAGCCACCCGGGGGAGGGGAACACTGAAGCTTTCTTT,CASSHPGEGNTEAFF
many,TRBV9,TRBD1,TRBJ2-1,TGTGCCAGCAGCGTAGGACAGGGCTCCTACAATGAGCAGTTCTTC,CASSVGQGSYNEQFF
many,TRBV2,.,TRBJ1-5,TGTGCCAGCAGTGAAAGTCGCGCAAGTTGGAATCAGCCCCAGCATTTT,CASSESRASWNQPQHF
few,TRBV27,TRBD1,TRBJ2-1,TGTGCCAGCAGTCAAGAGGACAGGAGCAATGAGCAGTTCTTC,CASSQEDRSNEQFF
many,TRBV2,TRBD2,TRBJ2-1,TGTGCCAGCAGAGCGGGGGGATCCTACAATGAGCAGTTCTTC,CASRAGGSYNEQFF
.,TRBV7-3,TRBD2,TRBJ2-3,TGTGCCAGCAGCCCTATAGCGGGGAACACAGATACGCAGTATTTT,CASSPIAGNTDTQYF
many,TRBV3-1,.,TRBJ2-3,TGTGCCAGCAGCCAAGATGGGGGCCCAGATACGCAGTATTTT,CASSQDGGPDTQYF
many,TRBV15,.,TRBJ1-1,TGTGCCACCAGTAAGCTCAGTGGGGGGTACACTGAAGCTTTCTTT,CATSKLSGGYTEAFF
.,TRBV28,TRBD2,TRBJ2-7,TGTGCCAGCAGTTTATATTATAGTGAGGTGGGGGGGTGGGACTACGAGCAGTACTTC,CASSLYYSEVGGWDYEQYF
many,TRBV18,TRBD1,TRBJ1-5,TGTGCCAGCTCACCGCCGGGACAGGACAATCAGCCCCAGCATTTT,CASSPPGQDNQPQHF
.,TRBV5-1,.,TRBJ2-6,TGCGCCAGCAGCTTGGGACAGACTGGGGCCAACGTCCTGACTTTC,CASSLGQTGANVLTF
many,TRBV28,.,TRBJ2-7,TGTGCCAGCAGCCTTCTGGCAGGTCAAAACTCCTACGAGCAGTACTTC,CASSLLAGQNSYEQYF
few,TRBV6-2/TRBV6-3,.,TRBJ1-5,TGTGCCAGCAGTTACGGAGGGGATAGCAATCAGCCCCAGCATTTT,CASSYGGDSNQPQHF
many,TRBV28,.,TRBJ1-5,TGTGCCAGCAGCCATAACGTCCGTATTTGGCCCCAGCATTTT,CASSHNVRIWPQHF
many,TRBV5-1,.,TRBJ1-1,TGCGCCAGCAGCTTGGACCGGGGGGGGCCCATGAACACTGAAGCTTTCTTT,CASSLDRGGPMNTEAFF
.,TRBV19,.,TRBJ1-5,TGTGCCAGTAATCCAGGGGTTTATAGCAATCAGCCCCAGCATTTT,CASNPGVYSNQPQHF
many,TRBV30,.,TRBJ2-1,TGTGCCTGGAGTGCTTCCGGGAGCGGGTACAATGAGCAGTTCTTC,CAWSASGSGYNEQFF
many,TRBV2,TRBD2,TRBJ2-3,TGTGCCAGCAGTGAAATCCTACTAGCGGGGGGAGCAGATACGCAGTATTTT,CASSEILLAGGADTQYF
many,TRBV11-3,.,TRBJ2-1,TGTGCCAGCAGCTTAGATATGGGTCCTCTCAATGAGCAGTTCTTC,CASSLDMGPLNEQFF
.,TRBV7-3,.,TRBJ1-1,TGTGCCGGCAGCTCCGGGACGGAGAACACTGAAGCTTTCTTT,CAGSSGTENTEAFF
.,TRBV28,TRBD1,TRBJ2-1,TGTGCCAGCAGGGAGACAGGGGGCGCTAAAAATGAGCAGTTCTTC,CASRETGGAKNEQFF
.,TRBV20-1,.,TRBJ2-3,TGCAGTGCTACTGGACAGTCCTCTAGCACAGATACGCAGTATTTT,CSATGQSSSTDTQYF
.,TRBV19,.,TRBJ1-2,TGTGCCAGTAGTCCCGACCTTATCAATTCTTTCGGCTACACCTTC,CASSPDLINSFGYTF
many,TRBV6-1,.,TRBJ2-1,TGTGCCAGCAGTGGGGTCGGGGGAGCCTTCTCCTACAATGAGCAGTTCTTC,CASSGVGGAFSYNEQFF
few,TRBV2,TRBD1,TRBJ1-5,TGTGCCAGCAGTGCGGGACAGTTCAATCAGCCCCAGCATTTT,CASSAGQFNQPQHF
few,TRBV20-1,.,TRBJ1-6,TGCAGTGGAGCAGGGTCCGGTGGAAATAATTCACCCCTCCACTTT,CSGAGSGGNNSPLHF
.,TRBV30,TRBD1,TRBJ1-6,TGTGCCTGGAGTGTCACCGGACAGGGCTACAATTCACCCCTCCACTTT,CAWSVTGQGYNSPLHF
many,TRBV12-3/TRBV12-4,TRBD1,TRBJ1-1,TGTGCCAGTGGGACAGGGGGCACTGAAGCTTTCTTT,CASGTGGTEAFF
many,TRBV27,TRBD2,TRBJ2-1,TGTGCCAGCAGTTTAATAGCGGGAGGGATCTACAATGAGCAGTTCTTC,CASSLIAGGIYNEQFF
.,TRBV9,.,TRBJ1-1,TGTGCCAGCAGCGCTTCACACTCGGCTGGGAACACTGAAGCTTTCTTT,CASSASHSAGNTEAFF
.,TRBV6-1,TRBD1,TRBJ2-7,TGTGCCAGCAGTGATTCCGGGACAGGCTACTACGAGCAGTACTTC,CASSDSGTGYYEQYF
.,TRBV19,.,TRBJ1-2,TGTGCCAGTAGTCAGACAGAGAACTATGGCTACACCTTC,CASSQTENYGYTF